This TCR beta chain was captured in a study of shared clonotypes between healthy human individuals. Overall study context: A couple of women and a few men aged 18 to 49 served as donors.

Replicate sorted-subset PCRs were loaded with around 0.2 ug DNA, approximately 31,000 T cell genomes. TCRdb's table, derived via immunoSEQ multiplex PCR, lists solely in-frame clones and lacks some. Of around 2,000,000 clones in the sample, 95% were seen once. On this clone itself: Its ends do not fully match the called genes, so a read error is possible.

The germline gives CDR1 SSHAT, CDR2 FNYEAQ (reference sequence). The CDR3 extends over 13 amino acids. This chain joins TRBV7-7 and TRBJ2-2, with D hard to call. The sample taken for sequencing was naive CD4+ T cells sorted from blood. Subset noted: CD45RA+ positively selected. The sequence was obtained from a man younger than 35 in good health. The CDR3 loop is CASSLKPSGELFF. CDR3 bases: TGTGCTAGCAGCTTAAAACCTTCCGGGGAGCTGTTTTTT.